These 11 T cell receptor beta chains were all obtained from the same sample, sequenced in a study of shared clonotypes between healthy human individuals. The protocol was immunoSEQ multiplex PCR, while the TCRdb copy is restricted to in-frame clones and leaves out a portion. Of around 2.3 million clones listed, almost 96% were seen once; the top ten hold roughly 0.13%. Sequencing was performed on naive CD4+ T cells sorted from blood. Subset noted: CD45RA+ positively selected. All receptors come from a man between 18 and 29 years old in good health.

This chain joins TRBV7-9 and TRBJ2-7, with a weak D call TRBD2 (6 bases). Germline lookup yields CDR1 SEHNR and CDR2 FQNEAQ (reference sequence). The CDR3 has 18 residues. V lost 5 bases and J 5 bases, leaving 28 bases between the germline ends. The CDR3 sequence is CASSPRPRDFRPVDEQYF. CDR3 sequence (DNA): TGTGCCAGCAGCCCCCGGCCACGGGACTTCCGACCGGTAGACGAGCAGTACTTC.

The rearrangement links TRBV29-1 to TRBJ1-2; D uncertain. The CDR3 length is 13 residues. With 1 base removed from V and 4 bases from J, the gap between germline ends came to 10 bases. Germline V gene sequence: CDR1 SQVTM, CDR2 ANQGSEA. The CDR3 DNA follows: TGCAGCGTTGAAGGCCAGGTCCCCTATGGCTACACCTTC. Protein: CSVEGQVPYGYTF.

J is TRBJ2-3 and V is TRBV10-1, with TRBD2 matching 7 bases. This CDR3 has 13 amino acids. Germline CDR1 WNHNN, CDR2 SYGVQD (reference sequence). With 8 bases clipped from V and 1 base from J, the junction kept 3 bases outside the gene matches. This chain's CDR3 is CASGTSGTDTQYF. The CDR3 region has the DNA TGCGCCAGCGGAACTAGCGGCACAGATACGCAGTATTTT.

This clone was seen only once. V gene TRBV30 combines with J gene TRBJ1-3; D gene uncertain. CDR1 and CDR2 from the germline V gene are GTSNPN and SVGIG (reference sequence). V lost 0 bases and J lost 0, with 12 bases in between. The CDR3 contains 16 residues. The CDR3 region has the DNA TGTGCCTGGAGTGTGGCAGGCCGTGACTCTGGAAACACCATATATTTT. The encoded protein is CAWSVAGRDSGNTIYF.

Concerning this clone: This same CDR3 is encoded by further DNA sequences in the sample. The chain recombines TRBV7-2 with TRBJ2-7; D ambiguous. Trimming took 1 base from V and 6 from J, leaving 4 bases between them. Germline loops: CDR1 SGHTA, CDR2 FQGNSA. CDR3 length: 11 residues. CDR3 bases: TGTGCCAGCAGCTTAGAGGCCGAGCAGTACTTC. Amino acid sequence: CASSLEAEQYF.

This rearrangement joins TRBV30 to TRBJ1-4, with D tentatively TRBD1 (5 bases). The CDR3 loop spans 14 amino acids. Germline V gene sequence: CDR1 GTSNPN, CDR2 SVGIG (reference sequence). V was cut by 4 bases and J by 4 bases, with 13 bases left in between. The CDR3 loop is CAWIGGFSNEKLFF. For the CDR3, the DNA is TGTGCCTGGATCGGGGGGTTTAGTAATGAAAAACTGTTTTTT.

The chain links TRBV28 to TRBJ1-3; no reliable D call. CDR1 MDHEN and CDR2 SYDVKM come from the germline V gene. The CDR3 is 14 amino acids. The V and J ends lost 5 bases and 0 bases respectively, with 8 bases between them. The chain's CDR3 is CASSPNNSGNTIYF. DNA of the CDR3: TGTGCCAGCAGTCCTAATAACTCTGGAAACACCATATATTTT.

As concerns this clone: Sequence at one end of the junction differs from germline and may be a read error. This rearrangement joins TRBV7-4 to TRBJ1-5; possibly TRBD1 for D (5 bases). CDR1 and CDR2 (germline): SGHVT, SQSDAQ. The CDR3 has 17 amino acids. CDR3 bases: TGTGCCAGCAGCTTAACAACAGGACGATATAGCAATCGGCCCCAGCATTTT. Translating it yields CASSLTTGRYSNRPQHF.

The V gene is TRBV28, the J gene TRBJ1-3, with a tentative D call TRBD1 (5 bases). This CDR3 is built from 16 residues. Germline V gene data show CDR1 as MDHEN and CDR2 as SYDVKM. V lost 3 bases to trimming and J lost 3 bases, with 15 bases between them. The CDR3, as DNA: TGTGCCAGCAGTTTTTCAGGGATGATTTATGGAAACACCATATATTTT. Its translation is CASSFSGMIYGNTIYF. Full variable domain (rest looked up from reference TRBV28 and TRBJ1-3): DVKVTQSSRYLVKRTGEKVFLECVQDMDHENMFWYRQDPGLGLRLIYFSYDVKMKEKGDIPEGYSVSREKKERFSLILESASTNQTSMYLCASSFSGMIYGNTIYFGEGSWLTVV.

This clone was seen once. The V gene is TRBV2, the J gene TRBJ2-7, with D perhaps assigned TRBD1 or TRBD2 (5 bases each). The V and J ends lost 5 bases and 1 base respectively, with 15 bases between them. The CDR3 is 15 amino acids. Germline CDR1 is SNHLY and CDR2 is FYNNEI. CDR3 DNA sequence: TGTGCCAGCAGTCAACCGACGGGGCTTTCCTACGAGCAGTACTTC. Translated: CASSQPTGLSYEQYF. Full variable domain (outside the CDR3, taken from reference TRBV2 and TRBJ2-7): EPEVTQTPSHQVTQMGQEVILRCVPISNHLYFYWYRQILGQKVEFLVSFYNNEISEKSEIFDDQFSVERPDGSNFTLKIRSTKLEDSAMYFCASSQPTGLSYEQYFGPGTRLTVT.

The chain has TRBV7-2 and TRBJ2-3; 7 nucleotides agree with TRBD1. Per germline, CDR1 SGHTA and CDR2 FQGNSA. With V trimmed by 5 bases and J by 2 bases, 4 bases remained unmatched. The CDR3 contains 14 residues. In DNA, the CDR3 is TGTGCCAGCAGCCGAGGACAGGCCACAGATACGCAGTATTTT. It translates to CASSRGQATDTQYF.